This T cell receptor beta chain was profiled in a study of T-cell reconstitution after alpha-beta-depleted transplantation in children. Study-wide results and caveats: Surviving recipient cells, namely T cells and thymic progenitors, were the source of high day-60 TCRbeta diversity in some patients. After one year, T-cell counts and TCRbeta diversity mostly came from new T cells. Two months or so post-transplant, alpha-beta T cells reportedly derived from several hundred expanded graft clones.

Researchers prepared the TCRbeta library using unique molecular identifiers, the study reports. TCRdb re-analysed the PCR reads in MiXCR, keeping a single row per CDR3 protein. Here the sample spans 200,000 to 250,000 distinct CDR3 sequences, 8.2% being singletons. Concerning this clonotype: Antigen unknown. This clone may be a read error of a much larger clone one base away.

The CDR3 consists of 14 residues. The germline gives CDR1 LGHDT, CDR2 YNNKEL (reference sequence). The source of this sequence is a male patient younger than 18 who had a stem cell transplant for acute lymphoblastic leukemia, so the T cells may come from the graft donor. This chain links TRBV3-1 with TRBJ2-1; D is uncertain. The starting material was PBMCs, mostly from graft donor cells, obtained 180 days after TCRalphabeta/CD19-depleted stem cell transplant. CDR3 sequence (DNA): TGTGCCAGCGGGAAATGGAGCTCCTACGATGAGCAGTTCTTC. It translates to CASGKWSSYDEQFF.